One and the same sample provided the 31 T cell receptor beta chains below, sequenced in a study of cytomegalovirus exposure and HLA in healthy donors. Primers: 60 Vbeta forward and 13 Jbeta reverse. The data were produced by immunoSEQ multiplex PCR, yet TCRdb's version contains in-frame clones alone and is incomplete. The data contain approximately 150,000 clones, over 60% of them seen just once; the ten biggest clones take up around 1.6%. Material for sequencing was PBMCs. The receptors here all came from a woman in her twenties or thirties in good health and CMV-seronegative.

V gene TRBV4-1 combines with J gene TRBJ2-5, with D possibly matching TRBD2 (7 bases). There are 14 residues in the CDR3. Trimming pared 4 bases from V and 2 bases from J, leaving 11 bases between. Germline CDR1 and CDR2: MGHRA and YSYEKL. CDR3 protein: CASSPGGQQETQYF. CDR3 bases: TGCGCCAGCAGCCCCGGGGGGCAGCAAGAGACCCAGTACTTC.

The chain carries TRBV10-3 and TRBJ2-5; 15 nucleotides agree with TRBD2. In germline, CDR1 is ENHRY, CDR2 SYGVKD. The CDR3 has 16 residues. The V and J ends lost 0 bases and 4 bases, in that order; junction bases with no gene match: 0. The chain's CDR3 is CAISESGLAGGETQYF. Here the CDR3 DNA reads TGTGCCATCAGTGAGTCGGGACTAGCGGGGGGAGAGACCCAGTACTTC.

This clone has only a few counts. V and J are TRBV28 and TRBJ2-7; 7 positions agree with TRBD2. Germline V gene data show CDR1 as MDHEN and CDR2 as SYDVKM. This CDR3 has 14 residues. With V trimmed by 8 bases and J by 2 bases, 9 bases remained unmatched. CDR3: CASRKGGYAYEQYF. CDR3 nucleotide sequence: TGTGCCAGCCGGAAGGGAGGGTACGCCTACGAGCAGTACTTC.

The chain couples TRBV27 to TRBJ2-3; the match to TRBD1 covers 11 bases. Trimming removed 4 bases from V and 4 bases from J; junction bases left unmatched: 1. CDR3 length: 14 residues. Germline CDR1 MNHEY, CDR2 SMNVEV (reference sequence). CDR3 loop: CASSSGQGADTQYF. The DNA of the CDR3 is TGTGCCAGCAGTTCGGGACAGGGGGCAGATACGCAGTATTTT.

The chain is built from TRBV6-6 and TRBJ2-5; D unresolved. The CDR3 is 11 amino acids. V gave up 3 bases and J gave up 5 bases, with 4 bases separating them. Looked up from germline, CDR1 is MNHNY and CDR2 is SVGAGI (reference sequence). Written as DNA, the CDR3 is TGTGCCAGCAGTTATTCTGAGACCCAGTACTTC. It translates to CASSYSETQYF.

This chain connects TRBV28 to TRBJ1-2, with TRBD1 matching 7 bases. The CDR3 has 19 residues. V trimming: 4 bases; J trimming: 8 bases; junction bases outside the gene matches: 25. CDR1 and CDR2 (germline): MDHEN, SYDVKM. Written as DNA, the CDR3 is TGTGCCAGCAGTTCACCTTACATAGGGGGCAAGACAGGATGGGGGGGCTACACCTTC. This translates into CASSSPYIGGKTGWGGYTF.

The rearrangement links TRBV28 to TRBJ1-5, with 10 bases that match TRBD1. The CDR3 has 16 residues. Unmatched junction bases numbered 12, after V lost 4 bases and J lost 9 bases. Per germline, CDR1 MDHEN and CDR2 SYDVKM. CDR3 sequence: CASSWKTGQGIGPQHF. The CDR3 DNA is TGTGCCAGCAGTTGGAAGACGGGACAGGGGATAGGGCCCCAGCATTTT.

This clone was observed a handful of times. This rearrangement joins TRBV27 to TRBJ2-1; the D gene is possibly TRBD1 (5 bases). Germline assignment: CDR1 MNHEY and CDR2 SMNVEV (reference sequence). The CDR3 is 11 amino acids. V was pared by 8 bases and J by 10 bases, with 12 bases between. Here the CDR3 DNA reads TGTGCCAGCGGCCTACCAGGGGAGCAGTTCTTC. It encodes CASGLPGEQFF.

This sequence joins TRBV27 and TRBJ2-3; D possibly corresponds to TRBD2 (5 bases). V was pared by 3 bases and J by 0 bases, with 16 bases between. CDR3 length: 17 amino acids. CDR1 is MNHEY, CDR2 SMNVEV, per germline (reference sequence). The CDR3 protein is CASSFLASSTSTDTQYF. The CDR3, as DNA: TGTGCCAGCAGTTTTCTGGCTAGCAGTACTAGCACAGATACGCAGTATTTT.

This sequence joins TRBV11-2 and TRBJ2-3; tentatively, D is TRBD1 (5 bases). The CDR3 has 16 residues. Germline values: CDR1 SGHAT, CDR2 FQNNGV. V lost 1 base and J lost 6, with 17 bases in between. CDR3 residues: CASSLGGDKRADTQYF. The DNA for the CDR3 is TGTGCCAGCAGCTTAGGGGGCGACAAAAGAGCGGATACGCAGTATTTT.

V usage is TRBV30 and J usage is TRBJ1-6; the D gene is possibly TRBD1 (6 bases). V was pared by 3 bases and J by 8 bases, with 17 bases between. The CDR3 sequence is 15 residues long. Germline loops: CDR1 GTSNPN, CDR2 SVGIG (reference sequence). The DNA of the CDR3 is TGTGCCTGGAGGCGTCTCCGGGACACAGATTCACCCCTCCACTTT. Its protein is CAWRRLRDTDSPLHF.

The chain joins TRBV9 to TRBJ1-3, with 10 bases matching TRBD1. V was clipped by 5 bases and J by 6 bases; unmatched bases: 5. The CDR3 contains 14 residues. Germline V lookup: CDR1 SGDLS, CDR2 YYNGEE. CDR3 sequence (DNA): TGTGCCAGCAGTGGACAGGGGGTAACAAACACCATATATTTT. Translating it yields CASSGQGVTNTIYF.

The CDR3 DNA reads TGTGCCAGTAGTATAGGACAGGGGGGACATCAGCCCCAGCATTTT. Amino acids: CASSIGQGGHQPQHF. The chain joins TRBV19 to TRBJ1-5, with 9 bases matching TRBD1. The CDR3 loop spans 15 amino acids. Germline CDR1 LNHDA, CDR2 SQIVND (reference sequence). Trimming cost V 1 base and J 5 bases; bases outside gene matches: 3.

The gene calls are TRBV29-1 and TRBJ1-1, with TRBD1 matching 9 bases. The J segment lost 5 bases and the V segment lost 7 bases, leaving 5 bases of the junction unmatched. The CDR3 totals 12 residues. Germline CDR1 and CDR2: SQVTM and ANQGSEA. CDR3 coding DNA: TGCAGCGCCCGACAGGGGGGGACTGAAGCTTTCTTT. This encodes CSARQGGTEAFF.

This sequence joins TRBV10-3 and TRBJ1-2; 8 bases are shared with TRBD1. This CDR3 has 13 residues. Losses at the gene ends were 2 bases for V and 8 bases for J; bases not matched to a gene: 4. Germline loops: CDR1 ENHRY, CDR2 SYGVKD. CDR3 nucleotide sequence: TGTGCCATCAGTGAGGAGGGGACAGGAGGCTACACCTTC. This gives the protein CAISEEGTGGYTF.

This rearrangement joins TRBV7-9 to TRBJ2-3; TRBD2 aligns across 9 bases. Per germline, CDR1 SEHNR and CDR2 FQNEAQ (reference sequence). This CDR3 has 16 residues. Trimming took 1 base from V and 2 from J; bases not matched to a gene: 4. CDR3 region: CASSLVLAGATDTQYF. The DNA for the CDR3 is TGTGCCAGCAGCTTAGTACTAGCGGGCGCCACAGATACGCAGTATTTT.

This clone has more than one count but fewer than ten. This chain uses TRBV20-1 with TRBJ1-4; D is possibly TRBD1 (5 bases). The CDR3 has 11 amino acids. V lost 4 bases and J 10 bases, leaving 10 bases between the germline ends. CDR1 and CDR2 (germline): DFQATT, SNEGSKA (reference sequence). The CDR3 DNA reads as TGCAGTGCTAACACAGGTGGAAAACTGTTTTTT. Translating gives CSANTGGKLFF.

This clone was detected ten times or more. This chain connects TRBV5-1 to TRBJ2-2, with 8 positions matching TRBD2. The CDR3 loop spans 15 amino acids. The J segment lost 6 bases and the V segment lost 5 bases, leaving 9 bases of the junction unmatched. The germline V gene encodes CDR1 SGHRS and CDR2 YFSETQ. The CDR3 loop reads CASSQTGGPPGELFF. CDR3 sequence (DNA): TGCGCCAGCAGTCAGACGGGAGGGCCTCCCGGGGAGCTGTTTTTT.

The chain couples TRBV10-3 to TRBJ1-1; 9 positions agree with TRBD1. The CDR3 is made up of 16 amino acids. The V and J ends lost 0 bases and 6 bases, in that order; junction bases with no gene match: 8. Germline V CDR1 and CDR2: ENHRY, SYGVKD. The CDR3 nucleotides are TGTGCCATCAGTGAGTCTTTACAGGGGGCTCGGGCTGAAGCTTTCTTT. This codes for CAISESLQGARAEAFF.

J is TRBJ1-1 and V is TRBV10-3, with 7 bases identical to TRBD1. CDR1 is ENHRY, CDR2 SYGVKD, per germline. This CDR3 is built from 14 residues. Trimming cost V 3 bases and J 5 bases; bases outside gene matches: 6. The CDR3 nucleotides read TGTGCCATCAGTGATAATGACAGGGTGACTGAAGCTTTCTTT. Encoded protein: CAISDNDRVTEAFF.

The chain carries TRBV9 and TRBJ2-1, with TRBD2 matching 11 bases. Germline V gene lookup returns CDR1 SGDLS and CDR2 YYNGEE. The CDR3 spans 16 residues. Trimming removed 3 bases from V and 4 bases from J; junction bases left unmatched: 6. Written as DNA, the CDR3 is TGTGCCAGCAGCGAGATGGGACTAGCGGATTACAATGAGCAGTTCTTC. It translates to CASSEMGLADYNEQFF. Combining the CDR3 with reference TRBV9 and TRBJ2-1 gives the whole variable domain DSGVTQTPKHLITATGQRVTLRCSPRSGDLSVYWYQQSLDQGLQFLIQYYNGEERAKGNILERFSAQQFPDLHSELNLSSLELGDSALYFCASSEMGLADYNEQFFGPGTRLTVL.

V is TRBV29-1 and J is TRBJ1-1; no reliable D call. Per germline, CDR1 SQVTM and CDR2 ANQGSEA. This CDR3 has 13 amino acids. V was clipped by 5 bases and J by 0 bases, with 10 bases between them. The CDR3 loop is CSVSLLMNTEAFF. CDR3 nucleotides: TGCAGCGTTTCCCTCCTTATGAACACTGAAGCTTTCTTT.

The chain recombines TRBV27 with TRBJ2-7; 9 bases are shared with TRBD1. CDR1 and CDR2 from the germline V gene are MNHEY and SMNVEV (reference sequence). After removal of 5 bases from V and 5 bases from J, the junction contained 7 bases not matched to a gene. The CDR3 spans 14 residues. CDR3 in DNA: TGTGCCAGCAGTCAGTTGGGACAGGGCAACGAGCAGTACTTC. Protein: CASSQLGQGNEQYF.

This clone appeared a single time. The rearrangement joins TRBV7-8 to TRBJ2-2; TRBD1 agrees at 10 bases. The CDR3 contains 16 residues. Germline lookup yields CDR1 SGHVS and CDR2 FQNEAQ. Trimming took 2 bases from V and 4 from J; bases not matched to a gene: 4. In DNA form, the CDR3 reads TGTGCCAGCAGCTTATGGGACAGGGGTATCACCGGGGAGCTGTTTTTT. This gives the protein CASSLWDRGITGELFF.

CDR3: CASGRAGRSSYNEQFF. DNA for the CDR3: TGTGCCAGCGGGAGGGCGGGTAGGAGCTCCTACAATGAGCAGTTCTTC. V usage is TRBV5-4 and J usage is TRBJ2-1; 7 bases are shared with TRBD2. In germline, CDR1 is SGHNT, CDR2 YYREEE (reference sequence). The CDR3 runs to 16 residues. The junction had 10 bases not matched to a gene; V was cut back by 7 bases and J by 0 bases.

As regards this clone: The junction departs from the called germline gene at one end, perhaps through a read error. CDR3 residues: CASSIRDSSYGYPF. CDR3 bases: TGCGCCAGCAGCATCCGGGACAGCTCCTATGGCTACCCCTTC. The chain recombines TRBV4-1 with TRBJ1-2; 7 positions match TRBD1. The CDR3 runs to 14 residues. CDR1 is MGHRA, CDR2 YSYEKL, per germline.

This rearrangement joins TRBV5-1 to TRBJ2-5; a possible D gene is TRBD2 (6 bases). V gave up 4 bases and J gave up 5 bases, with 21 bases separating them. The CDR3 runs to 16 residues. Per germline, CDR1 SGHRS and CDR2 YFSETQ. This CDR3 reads CASSPIRDSLGETQYF. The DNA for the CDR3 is TGCGCCAGCAGCCCCATACGGGACTCTTTGGGGGAGACCCAGTACTTC.

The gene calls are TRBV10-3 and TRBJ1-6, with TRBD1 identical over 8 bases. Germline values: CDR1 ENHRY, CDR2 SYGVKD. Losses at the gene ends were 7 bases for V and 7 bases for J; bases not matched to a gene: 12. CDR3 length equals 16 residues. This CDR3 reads CAINTRGPGGNSPLHF. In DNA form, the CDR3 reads TGTGCCATCAATACCAGGGGGCCCGGAGGGAATTCACCCCTCCACTTT.

The CDR3 DNA reads as TGCGCCAGCAGCTTGGGACCCCCCACAGGGGGGGGCTATGGCTACACCTTC. It translates to CASSLGPPTGGGYGYTF. The rearrangement joins TRBV5-1 to TRBJ1-2; TRBD1 matches at 8 bases. J gave up 4 bases and V 0 bases, and 11 bases lay outside the gene matches. The CDR3 is 17 amino acids. In germline, CDR1 is SGHRS, CDR2 YFSETQ. The entire variable domain, with the rest obtained from reference TRBV5-1 and TRBJ1-2, is as follows: KAGVTQTPRYLIKTRGQQVTLSCSPISGHRSVSWYQQTPGQGLQFLFEYFSETQRNKGNFPGRFSGRQFSNSRSEMNVSTLELGDSALYLCASSLGPPTGGGYGYTFGSGTRLTVV.

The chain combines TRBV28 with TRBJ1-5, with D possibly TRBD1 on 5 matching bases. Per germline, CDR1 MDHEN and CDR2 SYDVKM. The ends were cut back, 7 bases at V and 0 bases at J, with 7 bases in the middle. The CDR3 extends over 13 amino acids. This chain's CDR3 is CASNRYSNQPQHF. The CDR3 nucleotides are TGTGCCAGCAACAGGTATAGCAATCAGCCCCAGCATTTT.

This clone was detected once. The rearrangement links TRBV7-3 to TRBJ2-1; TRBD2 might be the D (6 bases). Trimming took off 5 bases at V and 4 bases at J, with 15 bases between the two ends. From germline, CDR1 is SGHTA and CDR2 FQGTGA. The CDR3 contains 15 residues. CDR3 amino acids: CASSPGEVAYNEQFF. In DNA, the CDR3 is TGTGCCAGCAGCCCCGGGGAGGTGGCATACAATGAGCAGTTCTTC.